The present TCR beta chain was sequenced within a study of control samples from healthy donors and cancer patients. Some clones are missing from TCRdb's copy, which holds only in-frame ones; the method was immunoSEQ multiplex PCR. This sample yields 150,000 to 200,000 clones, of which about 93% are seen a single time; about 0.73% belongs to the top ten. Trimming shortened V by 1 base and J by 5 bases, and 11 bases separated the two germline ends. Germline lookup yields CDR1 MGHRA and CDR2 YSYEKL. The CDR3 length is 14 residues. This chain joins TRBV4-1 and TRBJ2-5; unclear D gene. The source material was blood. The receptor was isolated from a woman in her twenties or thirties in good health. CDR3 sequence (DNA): TGCGCCAGCAGCCAAGGGGTGGCTAGGGAGACCCAGTACTTC. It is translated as CASSQGVARETQYF.